This entry concerns a single T cell receptor beta chain. Antigen unknown. What was amplified from RNA transcripts were TCR beta CDR3 regions. Primed by the HTBI set, a first-round RT-PCR was run on the TCR CDR3. Each CDR3 protein is one row after TCRdb ran MiXCR on the multiplex PCR reads. The sample includes hundreds of thousands of distinct CDR3 sequences, about half of them seen just once. The data were taken from a study of T cells in Graves' hyperthyroidism and ophthalmopathy. Study-wide results and caveats: In blood, most of the thyroid clonotypes expanded above 0.001 were also present.

Input material: peripheral blood or thyroid tissue (not recorded which). This sequence originates from a woman aged 18-29 years with Graves' hyperthyroidism.

CDR3 DNA: TGTGCCAGCAGCCAAGATAGAAGGGAAAAACTGTTTTTT. This translates into CASSQDRREKLFF. The V gene is TRBV7-9, the J gene TRBJ1-4; no clear D gene. With 5 bases removed from V and 8 bases from J, the gap between germline ends came to 12 bases. Germline lookup yields CDR1 SEHNR and CDR2 FQNEAQ (reference sequence). This CDR3 comprises 13 residues. The full variable domain, in which reference TRBV7-9 and TRBJ1-4 provide the parts outside the CDR3, is DTGVSQNPRHKITKRGQNVTFRCDPISEHNRLYWYRQTLGQGPEFLTYFQNEAQLEKSRLLSDRFSAERPKGSFSTLEIQRTEQGDSAMYLCASSQDRREKLFFGSGTQLSVL.